A single sample is the source of the 26 T cell receptor beta chains below, sequenced in a study of cytomegalovirus exposure and HLA in healthy donors. The PCR was carried out with 60 Vbeta primers and 13 Jbeta primers. This table comes from immunoSEQ multiplex PCR, and its TCRdb copy is limited to in-frame clones, with some not included. The table shows some 67,000 clones, with roughly 80% occurring only once. Source material: PBMCs. The receptors here all came from a woman in her twenties or thirties in good health and CMV-seronegative.

Here the CDR3 reads CASSILPGGVETQYF. As DNA, the CDR3 is TGTGCCAGTAGTATACTGCCAGGGGGAGTAGAGACCCAGTACTTC. V usage is TRBV19 and J usage is TRBJ2-5, with 7 nucleotides matching TRBD1. Germline CDR1 is LNHDA and CDR2 is SQIVND (reference sequence). The CDR3 sequence is 15 residues long. J was trimmed by 4 bases and V by 2 bases; bases with no gene match: 7.

This clone was observed a handful of times. The V gene is TRBV6-1, the J gene TRBJ1-6; 7 bases match TRBD1. The trim removed 1 base at V and 6 bases at J, leaving 6 bases unmatched. The V gene's germline CDR1 is MNHNS and CDR2 SASEGT. This CDR3 spans 16 amino acids. CDR3 loop: CASSEVKGTANSPLHF. In DNA form, the CDR3 reads TGTGCCAGCAGTGAAGTTAAGGGGACAGCTAATTCACCCCTCCACTTT.

V and J are TRBV11-3 and TRBJ2-1; the match to TRBD2 covers 12 bases. This CDR3 contains 15 residues. With V trimmed by 4 bases and J by 10 bases, 8 bases remained unmatched. Germline CDR1 SGHNT, CDR2 YENEEA. The CDR3 coding sequence is TGTGCCAGCAGCTCACTAGCGGGGGGACCTGAGGAGCAGTTCTTC. This codes for CASSSLAGGPEEQFF.

DNA of the CDR3: TGTGCCATCAGTGCCTCGACAGGGGATGGCTACACCTTC. Translation gives CAISASTGDGYTF. The chain is built from TRBV10-3 and TRBJ1-2; 8 positions match TRBD1. The CDR3 is 13 amino acids. The germline V gene has CDR1 ENHRY and CDR2 SYGVKD. Unmatched junction bases numbered 4, after V lost 4 bases and J lost 6 bases.

The chain joins TRBV5-6 to TRBJ1-1; D perhaps matches TRBD1 (5 bases). Trimming cost V 1 base and J 1 base, with 11 bases left between them. This CDR3 is 15 amino acids long. Looked up from germline, CDR1 is SGHDT and CDR2 is YYEEEE. This CDR3 is CASSLRVGGNTEAFF. CDR3 in DNA: TGTGCCAGCAGCTTGCGGGTCGGGGGGAACACTGAAGCTTTCTTT.

The chain couples TRBV6-1 to TRBJ1-2; tentative D call: TRBD1 (6 bases). The V gene's germline CDR1 is MNHNS and CDR2 SASEGT. Trimming removed 3 bases from V and 0 bases from J, with 11 bases in between. This CDR3 is built from 15 residues. CDR3 protein: CASSEGDRSNYGYTF. The CDR3 DNA follows: TGTGCCAGCAGTGAGGGTGACAGGTCTAACTATGGCTACACCTTC.

This clone was detected a few times. This chain connects TRBV20-1 to TRBJ2-5, with unresolved D. Germline lookup yields CDR1 DFQATT and CDR2 SNEGSKA (reference sequence). CDR3 length: 10 residues. Deletions cut 6 bases from V and 4 bases from J, with 6 bases between. The CDR3 region is CSALRETQYF. CDR3 bases: TGCAGTGCCCTCAGAGAGACCCAGTACTTC.

This clone was picked up a small number of times. This sequence joins TRBV6-5 and TRBJ2-2; D is possibly TRBD2 (7 bases). Germline V gives CDR1 MNHEY, CDR2 SVGAGI. Trimming took 7 bases from V and 1 from J, leaving 13 bases between them. The CDR3 is made up of 15 amino acids. The CDR3 loop reads CASKREGGNTGELFF. Here the CDR3 DNA reads TGTGCCAGCAAAAGGGAGGGGGGGAACACCGGGGAGCTGTTTTTT.

The CDR3, as DNA: TGTGCCAGTAGTATCTCCACAGGTTTCGCTGAAGCTTTCTTT. It is translated as CASSISTGFAEAFF. The rearrangement uses TRBV19 and TRBJ1-1; a weak D match, TRBD1 (5 bases). CDR1 and CDR2 from the germline V gene are LNHDA and SQIVND (reference sequence). Trimming removed 3 bases from V and 6 bases from J, with 14 bases in between. CDR3 length: 14 residues. Together with reference TRBV19 and TRBJ1-1, the CDR3 gives the full variable domain: DGGITQSPKYLFRKEGQNVTLSCEQNLNHDAMYWYRQDPGQGLRLIYYSQIVNDFQKGDIAEGYSVSREKKESFPLTVTSAQKNPTAFYLCASSISTGFAEAFFGQGTRLTVV.

The V call is TRBV14, the J call TRBJ2-7, with 10 bases fitting TRBD2. This CDR3 has 13 amino acids. Germline V lookup: CDR1 SGHDN, CDR2 FVKESK. V lost 2 bases, J lost 5 bases, and 0 bases stayed unmatched. In DNA, the CDR3 is TGTGCCAGCAGCCAAACTAGCGGGGACGAGCAGTACTTC. It specifies CASSQTSGDEQYF.

This chain's CDR3 is CASSPTSGGHYEQYF. In nucleotides, the CDR3 is TGTGCCAGCAGCCCTACTAGCGGGGGACATTACGAGCAGTACTTC. The gene calls are TRBV7-6 and TRBJ2-7; 11 nucleotides line up with TRBD2. From germline, CDR1 is SGHVS and CDR2 FNYEAQ. The CDR3 consists of 15 residues. Trimming cost V 5 bases and J 4 bases; bases outside gene matches: 7.

This clone was detected only once. The CDR3 loop reads CASSGRGQGYNEQFF. The CDR3 DNA reads as TGTGCCAGCAGCGGAAGGGGACAGGGTTACAATGAGCAGTTCTTC. V and J are TRBV6-1 and TRBJ2-1; 9 bases line up with TRBD1. CDR3 size: 15 residues. Germline V lookup: CDR1 MNHNS, CDR2 SASEGT. The trim removed 6 bases at V and 4 bases at J, leaving 7 bases unmatched.

The rearrangement uses TRBV15 and TRBJ1-2; 7 nucleotides line up with TRBD1. V lost 7 bases to trimming and J lost 4 bases; unmatched junction nucleotides: 6. Germline lookup yields CDR1 LNHNV and CDR2 YYDKDF (reference sequence). The CDR3 has 13 residues. The CDR3 region is CATKEDRIYGYTF. The CDR3 nucleotides read TGTGCCACCAAAGAGGACAGGATCTATGGCTACACCTTC.

V and J are TRBV28 and TRBJ2-5; TRBD1 agrees at 7 bases. Germline V gene data show CDR1 as MDHEN and CDR2 as SYDVKM. CDR3 size: 14 residues. J lost 6 bases, V lost 8 bases, and 12 bases had no gene match. The chain's CDR3 is CASAEGTEGKTQYF. CDR3 DNA: TGTGCCAGCGCTGAGGGGACAGAGGGGAAGACCCAGTACTTC. The full variable domain, rest sourced from reference TRBV28 and TRBJ2-5, is DVKVTQSSRYLVKRTGEKVFLECVQDMDHENMFWYRQDPGLGLRLIYFSYDVKMKEKGDIPEGYSVSREKKERFSLILESASTNQTSMYLCASAEGTEGKTQYFGPGTRLLVL.

This clone was detected only a few times. This chain connects TRBV6-6 to TRBJ1-1; TRBD1 is a possible D gene (5 bases). CDR1 and CDR2 from the germline V gene are MNHNY and SVGAGI (reference sequence). The CDR3 is made up of 14 amino acids. V was clipped by 5 bases and J by 1 base, with 11 bases between them. The CDR3 region is CASSRYQGNTEAFF. The CDR3 region has the DNA TGTGCCAGCAGTCGATACCAGGGGAACACTGAAGCTTTCTTT.

The chain uses TRBV19 and TRBJ2-5, with D perhaps matching TRBD1 (6 bases). Gene TRBJ2-7 matches the end of the DNA better, so the J call may be wrong. Germline lookup yields CDR1 LNHDA and CDR2 SQIVND (reference sequence). The CDR3 totals 16 residues. CDR3 nucleotide sequence: TGTGCCAGTAGTCTCCGGCAGGGGAGCATAGGGTACGAGCAGTACTTC. It codes for CASSLRQGSIGYEQYF.

The chain is built from TRBV15 and TRBJ2-5, with a tentative D call TRBD1 (6 bases). The J call may be in error: the DNA end matches TRBJ2-7 better. CDR3 size: 13 residues. Germline assignment: CDR1 LNHNV and CDR2 YYDKDF (reference sequence). The CDR3 protein is CATSTGTKYEQYF. CDR3 coding DNA: TGTGCCACCAGCACCGGGACAAAATACGAGCAGTACTTC.

V usage is TRBV19 and J usage is TRBJ1-5; no clear D gene. Trimming removed 0 bases from V and 8 bases from J, with 5 bases in between. Germline V gives CDR1 LNHDA, CDR2 SQIVND (reference sequence). This CDR3 contains 12 residues. CDR3 sequence: CASSIDSKPQHF. CDR3 nucleotide sequence: TGTGCCAGTAGTATAGACAGTAAGCCCCAGCATTTT.

The chain employs TRBV9 and TRBJ2-7; D not resolved. Trimming cost V 0 bases and J 3 bases, with 7 bases left between them. Germline CDR1 SGDLS, CDR2 YYNGEE. The CDR3 length is 13 residues. The DNA of the CDR3 is TGTGCCAGCAGCGTAGCCCTTAACTACGAGCAGTACTTC. It yields the protein CASSVALNYEQYF.

V and J are TRBV6-5 and TRBJ1-1; D not certain. This CDR3 is 13 amino acids long. CDR1 MNHEY and CDR2 SVGAGI come from the germline V gene. Trimming removed 5 bases from V and 1 base from J, with 8 bases in between. The CDR3: CASSLTQNTEAFF. In DNA form, the CDR3 reads TGTGCCAGCAGTCTTACTCAGAACACTGAAGCTTTCTTT.

The chain recombines TRBV11-3 with TRBJ2-2, with TRBD2 as a possible D gene (6 bases). Germline CDR1 reads SGHNT; CDR2 reads YENEEA. This CDR3 has 15 residues. Trimming shortened V by 1 base and J by 4 bases, and 10 bases separated the two germline ends. Here the CDR3 reads CASSLGGEVTGELFF. The CDR3 DNA sequence: TGTGCCAGCAGCTTAGGAGGGGAGGTCACCGGGGAGCTGTTTTTT.

The chain couples TRBV19 to TRBJ2-1, with 7 positions matching TRBD2. Per the germline V gene, CDR1 is LNHDA and CDR2 is SQIVND (reference sequence). Trimming cost V 5 bases and J 5 bases; bases outside gene matches: 12. This CDR3 spans 16 amino acids. CDR3 in amino acids: CASSPQGGGKNNEQFF. In DNA, the CDR3 is TGTGCCAGTAGTCCCCAGGGCGGGGGAAAAAACAATGAGCAGTTCTTC.

This clone came up a few times. Its ends do not fully match the called genes, so a read error is possible. This chain uses TRBV7-9 with TRBJ1-5; D not resolved. Germline V lookup: CDR1 SEHNR, CDR2 FQNEAQ (reference sequence). This CDR3 is 12 amino acids long. The CDR3 bases are TGTTCCAGCAGCTCCTTAGATCAGCCCCAGCATTTT. Translating it yields CSSSSLDQPQHF.

The CDR3 loop is CATTGVENGYTF. CDR3 nucleotide sequence: TGTGCCACCACAGGAGTGGAGAATGGCTACACCTTC. The chain recombines TRBV6-5 with TRBJ1-2; D might be TRBD1 (5 bases). The V gene's germline CDR1 is MNHEY and CDR2 SVGAGI. The CDR3 is 12 amino acids. The V gene lost 10 bases and the J gene lost 6 bases, with 15 bases spanning the gap.

J is TRBJ2-3 and V is TRBV5-6; 9 bases match TRBD1. The CDR3 extends over 16 amino acids. Germline loops: CDR1 SGHDT, CDR2 YYEEEE. The V gene end was trimmed by 2 bases and the J gene end by 3 bases; junction bases not matched to a gene: 7. CDR3 amino acids: CASSFRGQGLTDTQYF. CDR3 nucleotide sequence: TGTGCCAGCAGCTTTAGGGGACAGGGTCTAACAGATACGCAGTATTTT.

This chain joins TRBV4-1 and TRBJ1-4; no definite D call. V was pared by 3 bases and J by 7 bases, with 9 bases between. Germline CDR1 MGHRA, CDR2 YSYEKL. The CDR3 totals 13 residues. The CDR3 coding sequence is TGCGCCAGCAGCCACCCTGGGCCTGAAAAACTGTTTTTT. The encoded protein is CASSHPGPEKLFF.